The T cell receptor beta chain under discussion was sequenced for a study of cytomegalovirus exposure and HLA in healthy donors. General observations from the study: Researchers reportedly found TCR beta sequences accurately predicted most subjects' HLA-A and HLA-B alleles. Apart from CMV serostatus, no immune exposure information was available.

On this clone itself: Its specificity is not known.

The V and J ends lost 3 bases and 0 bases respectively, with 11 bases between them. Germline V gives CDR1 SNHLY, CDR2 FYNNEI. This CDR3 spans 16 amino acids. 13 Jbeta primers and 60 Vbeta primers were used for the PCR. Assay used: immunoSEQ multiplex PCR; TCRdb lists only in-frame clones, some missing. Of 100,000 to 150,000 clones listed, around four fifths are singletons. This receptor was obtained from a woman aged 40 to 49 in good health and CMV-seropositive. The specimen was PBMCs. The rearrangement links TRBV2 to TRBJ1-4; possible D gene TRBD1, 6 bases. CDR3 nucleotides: TGTGCCAGCAGTGACAGGGGATTCACAACTAATGAAAAACTGTTTTTT. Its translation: CASSDRGFTTNEKLFF.